This paragraph covers one T cell receptor (beta chain) sequence. Controls came from buffy coats of healthy blood donors. Assay: immunoSEQ multiplex PCR; the TCRdb copy retains only in-frame clones and omits some. The sample contains 20,000 or so clones, about four fifths of which appear only once. The CDR3 loop spans 13 amino acids. Deletions cut 6 bases from V and 6 bases from J, with 15 bases between. Germline lookup yields CDR1 SNHLY and CDR2 FYNNEI. The data were taken from a study of STAT5B mutations in CD4+ large granular lymphocyte leukemia. The chain has TRBV2 and TRBJ2-7, with unresolved D. The clonotype originates from a human donor in good health. The material sequenced was CD4+ T cells from blood buffy coats. The CDR3 DNA is TGTGCCAGCAGACTTCCACCTGGTCGCGAGCAGTACTTC. As protein: CASRLPPGREQYF.